This T cell receptor (beta chain) was sequenced for a study of blood T cell repertoires in COVID-19. For the study at large: T cells, B-cell-depleted T cells, or PBMCs supplied cDNA or gDNA.

The table came from immunoSEQ multiplex PCR; TCRdb's copy has only in-frame clones and leaves some out. This table holds about 320,000 clones, 85% to 95% found once. This clone was observed a single time. This CDR3 is 11 amino acids long. The germline gives CDR1 DFQATT, CDR2 SNEGSKA (reference sequence). Deletions cut 3 bases from V and 13 bases from J, with 15 bases between. V usage is TRBV20-1 and J usage is TRBJ1-2; tentative D call: TRBD1 (5 bases). The TCR was taken from a woman in her 30s who had been exposed to COVID-19. The specimen sequenced was PBMCs or T cells enriched from blood (not recorded which). The CDR3 sequence: CSASPGNLGTF. The CDR3 DNA sequence: TGCAGTGCTAGTCCAGGGAACCTGGGCACCTTC.